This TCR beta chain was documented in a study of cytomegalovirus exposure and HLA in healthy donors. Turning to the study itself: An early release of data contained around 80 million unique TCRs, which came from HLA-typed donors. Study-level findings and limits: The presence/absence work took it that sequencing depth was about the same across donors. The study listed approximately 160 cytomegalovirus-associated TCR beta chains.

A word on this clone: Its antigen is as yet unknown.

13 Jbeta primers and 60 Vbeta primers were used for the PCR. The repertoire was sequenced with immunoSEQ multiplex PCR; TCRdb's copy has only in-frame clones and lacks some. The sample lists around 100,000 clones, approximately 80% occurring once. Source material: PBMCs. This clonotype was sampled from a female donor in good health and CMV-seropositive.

CDR3 sequence reads: CASSRGPFSNQPQHF. The CDR3 DNA is TGTGCCAGCAGCCGAGGGCCGTTTAGCAATCAGCCCCAGCATTTT. V and J are TRBV7-6 and TRBJ1-5; D gene ambiguous. The CDR3 covers 15 residues. Germline CDR1 SGHVS, CDR2 FNYEAQ. Trimming removed 5 bases at V and 0 bases at J, with 11 bases between.